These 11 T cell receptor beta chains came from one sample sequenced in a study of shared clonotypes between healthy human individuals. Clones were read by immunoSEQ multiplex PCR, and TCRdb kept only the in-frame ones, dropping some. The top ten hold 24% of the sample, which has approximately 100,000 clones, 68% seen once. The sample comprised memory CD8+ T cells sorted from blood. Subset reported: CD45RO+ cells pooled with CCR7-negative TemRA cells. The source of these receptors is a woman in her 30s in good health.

CDR3 coding DNA: TGCGCCAGCAGCTTTTCAGGGAGGGGCGAGGGCTACACCTTC. This encodes CASSFSGRGEGYTF. This sequence joins TRBV4-1 and TRBJ1-2, with D tentatively TRBD1 (5 bases). Germline V lookup: CDR1 MGHRA, CDR2 YSYEKL. Trimming shortened V by 5 bases and J by 8 bases, and 18 bases separated the two germline ends. This CDR3 contains 14 residues.

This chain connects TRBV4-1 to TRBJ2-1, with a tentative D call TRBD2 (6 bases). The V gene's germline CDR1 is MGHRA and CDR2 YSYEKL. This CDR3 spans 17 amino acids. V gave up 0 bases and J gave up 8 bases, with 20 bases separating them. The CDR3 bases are TGCGCCAGCAGCCAAGATTTGGATAGCGGAGCTTCGGATGAGCAGTTCTTC. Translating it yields CASSQDLDSGASDEQFF.

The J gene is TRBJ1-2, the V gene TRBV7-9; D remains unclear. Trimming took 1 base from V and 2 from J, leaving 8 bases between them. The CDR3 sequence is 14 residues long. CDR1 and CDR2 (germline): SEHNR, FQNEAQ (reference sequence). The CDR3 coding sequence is TGTGCCAGCAGCTTAGTCGGCAAAAACTATGGCTACACCTTC. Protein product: CASSLVGKNYGYTF.

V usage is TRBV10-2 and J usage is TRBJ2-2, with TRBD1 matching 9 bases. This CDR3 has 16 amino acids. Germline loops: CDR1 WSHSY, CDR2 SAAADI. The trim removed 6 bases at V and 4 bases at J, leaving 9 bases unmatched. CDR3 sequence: CASRDTGTGFTGELFF. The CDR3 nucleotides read TGCGCCAGCAGAGATACCGGGACAGGGTTCACCGGGGAGCTGTTTTTT.

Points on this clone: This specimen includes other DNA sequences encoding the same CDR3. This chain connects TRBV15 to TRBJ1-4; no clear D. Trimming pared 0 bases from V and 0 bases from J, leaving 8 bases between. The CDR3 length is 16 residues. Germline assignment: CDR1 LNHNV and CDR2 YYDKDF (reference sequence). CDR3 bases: TGTGCCACCAGCAGAGATCCCAGTGCAACTAATGAAAAACTGTTTTTT. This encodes CATSRDPSATNEKLFF.

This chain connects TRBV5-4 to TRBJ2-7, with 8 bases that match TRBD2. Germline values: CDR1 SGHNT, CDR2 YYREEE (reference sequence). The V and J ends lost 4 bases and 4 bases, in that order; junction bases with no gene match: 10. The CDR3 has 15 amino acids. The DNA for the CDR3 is TGTGCCAGCAGCGACCCCTCTGCTAGCGGGTACGAGCAGTACTTC. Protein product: CASSDPSASGYEQYF.

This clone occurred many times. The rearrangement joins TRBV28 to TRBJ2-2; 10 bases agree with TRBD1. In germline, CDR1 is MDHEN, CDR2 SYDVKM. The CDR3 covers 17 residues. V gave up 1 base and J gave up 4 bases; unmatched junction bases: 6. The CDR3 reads CASSLFWGQGITGELFF. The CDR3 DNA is TGTGCCAGCAGTTTATTTTGGGGACAGGGGATCACCGGGGAGCTGTTTTTT.

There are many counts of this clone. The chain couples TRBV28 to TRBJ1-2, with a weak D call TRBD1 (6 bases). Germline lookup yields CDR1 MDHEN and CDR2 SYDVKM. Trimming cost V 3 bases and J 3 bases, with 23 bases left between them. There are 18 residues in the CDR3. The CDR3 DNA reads TGTGCCAGCAGTTTTTCCCCGTTCACAGGGTCGGACGACTATGGCTACACCTTC. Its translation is CASSFSPFTGSDDYGYTF.

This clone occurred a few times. The CDR3 loop reads CASSPGELGGQPQHF. The CDR3 DNA is TGTGCCAGCAGTCCTGGTGAACTGGGCGGCCAGCCCCAGCATTTT. J is TRBJ1-5 and V is TRBV6-4, with no clear D. CDR1 and CDR2 (germline): MRHNA, SNTAGT. The ends were cut back, 5 bases at V and 7 bases at J, with 18 bases in the middle. The CDR3 covers 15 residues.

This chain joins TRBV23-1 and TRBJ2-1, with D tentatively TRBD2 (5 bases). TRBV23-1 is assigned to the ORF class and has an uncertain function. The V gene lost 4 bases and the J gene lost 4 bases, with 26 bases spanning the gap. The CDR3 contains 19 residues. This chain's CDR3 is CASSPSGLRTPSDYNEQFF. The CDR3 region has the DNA TGCGCCAGCAGTCCGTCCGGGTTAAGGACTCCCTCCGATTACAATGAGCAGTTCTTC.

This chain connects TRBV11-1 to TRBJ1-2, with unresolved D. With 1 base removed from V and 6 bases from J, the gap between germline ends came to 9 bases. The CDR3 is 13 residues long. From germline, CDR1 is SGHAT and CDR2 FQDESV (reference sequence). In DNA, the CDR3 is TGTGCCAGCAGCTTAGGGGCAGGCGATGGCTACACCTTC. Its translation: CASSLGAGDGYTF. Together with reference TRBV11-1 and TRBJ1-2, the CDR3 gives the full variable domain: EAEVAQSPRYKITEKSQAVAFWCDPISGHATLYWYRQILGQGPELLVQFQDESVVDDSQLPKDRFSAERLKGVDSTLKIQPAELGDSAMYLCASSLGAGDGYTFGSGTRLTVV.